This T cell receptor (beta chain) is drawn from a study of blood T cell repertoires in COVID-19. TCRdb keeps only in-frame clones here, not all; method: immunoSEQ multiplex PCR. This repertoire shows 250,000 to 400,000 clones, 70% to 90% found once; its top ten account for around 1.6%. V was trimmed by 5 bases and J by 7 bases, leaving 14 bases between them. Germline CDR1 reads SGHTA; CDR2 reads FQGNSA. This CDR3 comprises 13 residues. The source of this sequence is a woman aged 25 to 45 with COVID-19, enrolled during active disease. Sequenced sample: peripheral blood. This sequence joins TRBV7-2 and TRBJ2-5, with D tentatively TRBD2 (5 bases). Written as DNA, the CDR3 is TGTGCCAGCAGCCAGGAGGTCCCCGGGACCCAGTACTTC. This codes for CASSQEVPGTQYF.